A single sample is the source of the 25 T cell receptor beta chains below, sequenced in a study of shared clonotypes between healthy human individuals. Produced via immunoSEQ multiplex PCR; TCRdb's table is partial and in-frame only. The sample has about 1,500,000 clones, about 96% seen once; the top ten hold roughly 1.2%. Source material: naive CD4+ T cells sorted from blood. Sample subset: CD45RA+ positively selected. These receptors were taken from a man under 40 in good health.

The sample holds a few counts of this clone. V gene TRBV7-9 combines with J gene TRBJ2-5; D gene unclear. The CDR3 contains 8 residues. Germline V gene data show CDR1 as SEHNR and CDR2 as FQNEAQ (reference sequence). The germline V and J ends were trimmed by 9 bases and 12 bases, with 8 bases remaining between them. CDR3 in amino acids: CASPEKYF. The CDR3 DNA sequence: TGTGCCAGTCCGGAGAAGTACTTC.

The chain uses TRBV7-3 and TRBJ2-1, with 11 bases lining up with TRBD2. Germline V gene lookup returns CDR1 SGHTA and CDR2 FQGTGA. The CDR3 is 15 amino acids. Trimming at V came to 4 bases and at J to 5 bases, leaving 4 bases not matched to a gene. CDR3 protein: CASSSIAGGDNEQFF. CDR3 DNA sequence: TGTGCCAGCAGCTCTATAGCGGGAGGGGACAATGAGCAGTTCTTC.

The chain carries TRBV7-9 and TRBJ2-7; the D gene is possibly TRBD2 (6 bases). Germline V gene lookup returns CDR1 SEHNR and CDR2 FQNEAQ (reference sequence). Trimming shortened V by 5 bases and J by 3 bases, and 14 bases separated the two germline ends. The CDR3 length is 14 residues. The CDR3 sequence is CASSTQPDYYEQYF. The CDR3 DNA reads TGTGCCAGCAGCACCCAGCCGGACTACTACGAGCAGTACTTC.

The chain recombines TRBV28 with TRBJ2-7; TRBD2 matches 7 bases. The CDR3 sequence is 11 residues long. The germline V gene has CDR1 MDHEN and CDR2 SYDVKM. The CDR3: CGAGGYYEQYF. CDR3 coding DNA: TGTGGGGCCGGGGGGTACTACGAGCAGTACTTC.

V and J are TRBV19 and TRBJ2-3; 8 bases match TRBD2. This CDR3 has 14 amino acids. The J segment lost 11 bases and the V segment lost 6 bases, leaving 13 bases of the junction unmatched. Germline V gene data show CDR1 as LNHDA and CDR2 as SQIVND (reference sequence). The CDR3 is CASRRTRNREGQYF. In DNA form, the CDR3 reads TGTGCCAGTAGAAGGACTAGGAACCGGGAGGGGCAGTATTTT.

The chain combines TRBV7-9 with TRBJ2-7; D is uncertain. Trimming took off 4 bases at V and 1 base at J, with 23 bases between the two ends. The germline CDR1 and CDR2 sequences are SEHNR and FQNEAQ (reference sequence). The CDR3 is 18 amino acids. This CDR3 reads CASSSGAALMLRSYEQYF. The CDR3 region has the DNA TGTGCCAGCAGCTCTGGTGCGGCGTTGATGCTCCGGTCCTACGAGCAGTACTTC.

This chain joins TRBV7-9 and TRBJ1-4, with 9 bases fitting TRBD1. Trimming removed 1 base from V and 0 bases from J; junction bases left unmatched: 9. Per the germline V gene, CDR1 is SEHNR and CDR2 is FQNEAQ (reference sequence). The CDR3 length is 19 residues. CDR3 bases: TGTGCCAGCAGCTTAGTACAGGGGGCTTTAGTTGCAACTAATGAAAAACTGTTTTTT. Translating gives CASSLVQGALVATNEKLFF.

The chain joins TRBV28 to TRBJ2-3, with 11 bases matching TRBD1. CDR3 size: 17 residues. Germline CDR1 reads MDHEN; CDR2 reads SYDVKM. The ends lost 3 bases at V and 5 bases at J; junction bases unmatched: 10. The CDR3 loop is CASSFYGGQGVEDTQYF. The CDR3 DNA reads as TGTGCCAGCAGTTTCTATGGGGGACAGGGGGTTGAAGATACGCAGTATTTT.

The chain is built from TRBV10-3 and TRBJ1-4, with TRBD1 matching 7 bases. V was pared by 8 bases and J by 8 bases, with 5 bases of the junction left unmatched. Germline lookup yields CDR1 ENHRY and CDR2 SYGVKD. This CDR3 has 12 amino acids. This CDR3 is CAIAGGDEKLFF. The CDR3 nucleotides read TGTGCCATCGCAGGGGGGGACGAAAAACTGTTTTTT.

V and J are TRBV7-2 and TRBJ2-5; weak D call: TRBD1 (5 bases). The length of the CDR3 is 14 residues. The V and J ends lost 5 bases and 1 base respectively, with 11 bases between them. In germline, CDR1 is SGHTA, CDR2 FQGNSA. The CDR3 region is CASSARQFQETQYF. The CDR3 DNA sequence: TGTGCCAGCAGCGCCCGACAGTTCCAAGAGACCCAGTACTTC.

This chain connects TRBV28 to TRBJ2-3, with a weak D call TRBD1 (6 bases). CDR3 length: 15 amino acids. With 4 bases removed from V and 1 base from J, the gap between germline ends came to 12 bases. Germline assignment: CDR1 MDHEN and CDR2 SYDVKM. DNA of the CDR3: TGTGCCAGCAGTTACAGGGTTTCTGGCACAGATACGCAGTATTTT. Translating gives CASSYRVSGTDTQYF.

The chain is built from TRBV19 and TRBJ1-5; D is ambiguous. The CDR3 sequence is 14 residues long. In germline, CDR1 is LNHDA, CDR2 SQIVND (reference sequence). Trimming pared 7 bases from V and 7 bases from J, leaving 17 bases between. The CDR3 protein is CASTSLGRGQPQHF. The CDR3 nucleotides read TGTGCCAGTACGTCTCTAGGGCGGGGACAGCCCCAGCATTTT.

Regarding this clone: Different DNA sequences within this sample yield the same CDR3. The CDR3 reads CASRAGGSYNEQFF. In DNA form, the CDR3 reads TGTGCCAGCAGAGCGGGAGGCTCCTACAATGAGCAGTTCTTC. The chain carries TRBV28 and TRBJ2-1, with TRBD2 matching 9 bases. Germline CDR1 MDHEN, CDR2 SYDVKM. This CDR3 has 14 amino acids. J gave up 0 bases and V 6 bases, and 0 bases lay outside the gene matches.

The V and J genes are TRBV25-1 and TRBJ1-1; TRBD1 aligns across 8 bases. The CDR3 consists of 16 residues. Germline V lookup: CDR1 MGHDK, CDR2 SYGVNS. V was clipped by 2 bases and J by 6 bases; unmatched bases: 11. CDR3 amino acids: CASSEGGQGSFSEAFF. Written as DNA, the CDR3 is TGTGCCAGCAGTGAAGGCGGACAGGGAAGTTTTTCTGAAGCTTTCTTT.

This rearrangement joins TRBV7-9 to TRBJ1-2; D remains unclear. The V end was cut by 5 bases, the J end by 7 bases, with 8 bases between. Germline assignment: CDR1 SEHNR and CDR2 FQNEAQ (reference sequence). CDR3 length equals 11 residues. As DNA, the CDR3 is TGTGCCAGCAGCGCGGCCCTTGGCTACACCTTC. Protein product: CASSAALGYTF.

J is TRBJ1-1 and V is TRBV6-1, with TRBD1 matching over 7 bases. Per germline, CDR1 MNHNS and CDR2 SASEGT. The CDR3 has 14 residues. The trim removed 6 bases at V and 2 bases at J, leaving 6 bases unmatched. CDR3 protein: CASSLGQSNTEAFF. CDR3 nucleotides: TGTGCCAGCAGCCTGGGACAGAGTAACACTGAAGCTTTCTTT.

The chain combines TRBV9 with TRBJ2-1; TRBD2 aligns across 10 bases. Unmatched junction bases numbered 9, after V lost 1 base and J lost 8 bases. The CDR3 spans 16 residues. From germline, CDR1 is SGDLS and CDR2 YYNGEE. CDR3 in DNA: TGTGCCAGCAGCGTAAGAGCGGGAGGGGCAGTCTATGAGCAGTTCTTC. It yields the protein CASSVRAGGAVYEQFF.

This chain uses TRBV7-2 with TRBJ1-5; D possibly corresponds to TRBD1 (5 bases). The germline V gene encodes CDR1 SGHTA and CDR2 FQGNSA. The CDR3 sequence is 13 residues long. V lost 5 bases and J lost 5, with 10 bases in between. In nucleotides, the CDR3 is TGTGCCAGCAGCCTAGACAGTTATCAGCCCCAGCATTTT. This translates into CASSLDSYQPQHF.

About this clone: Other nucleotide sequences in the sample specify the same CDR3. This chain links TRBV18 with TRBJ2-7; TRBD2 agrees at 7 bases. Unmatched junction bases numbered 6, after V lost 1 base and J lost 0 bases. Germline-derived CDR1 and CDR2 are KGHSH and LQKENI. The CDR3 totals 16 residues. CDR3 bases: TGTGCCAGCTCACCACTTGCCAGCGGGGACTCCTACGAGCAGTACTTC. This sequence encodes CASSPLASGDSYEQYF.

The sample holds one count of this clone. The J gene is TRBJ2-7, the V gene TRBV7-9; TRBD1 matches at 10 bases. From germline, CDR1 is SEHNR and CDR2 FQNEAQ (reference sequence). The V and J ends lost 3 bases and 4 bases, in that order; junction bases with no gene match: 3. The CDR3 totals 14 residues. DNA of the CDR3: TGTGCCAGCAGCTTTACGGGACAGGGGTACGAGCAGTACTTC. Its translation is CASSFTGQGYEQYF.

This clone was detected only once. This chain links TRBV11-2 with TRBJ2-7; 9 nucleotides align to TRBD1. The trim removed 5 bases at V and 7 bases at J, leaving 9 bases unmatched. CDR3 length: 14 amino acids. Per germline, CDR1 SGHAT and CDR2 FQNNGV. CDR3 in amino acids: CASSSYRGRWEQYF. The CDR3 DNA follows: TGTGCCAGCAGCAGTTACAGGGGGCGCTGGGAGCAGTACTTC. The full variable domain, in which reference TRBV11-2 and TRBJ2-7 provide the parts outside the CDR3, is EAGVAQSPRYKIIEKRQSVAFWCNPISGHATLYWYQQILGQGPKLLIQFQNNGVVDDSQLPKDRFSAERLKGVDSTLKIQPAKLEDSAVYLCASSSYRGRWEQYFGPGTRLTVT.

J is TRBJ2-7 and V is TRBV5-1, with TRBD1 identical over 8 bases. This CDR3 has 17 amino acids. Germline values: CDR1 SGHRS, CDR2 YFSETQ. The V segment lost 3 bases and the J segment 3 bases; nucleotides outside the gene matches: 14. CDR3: CASSYGQGTGGFYEQYF. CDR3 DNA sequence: TGCGCCAGCAGCTACGGACAGGGCACGGGCGGTTTCTACGAGCAGTACTTC.

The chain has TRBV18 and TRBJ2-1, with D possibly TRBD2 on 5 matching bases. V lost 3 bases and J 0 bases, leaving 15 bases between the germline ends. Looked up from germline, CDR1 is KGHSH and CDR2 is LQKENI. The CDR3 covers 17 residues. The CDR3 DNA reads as TGTGCCAGCTCACCGGGCCCTAGCACGAGCTCCTACAATGAGCAGTTCTTC. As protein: CASSPGPSTSSYNEQFF.

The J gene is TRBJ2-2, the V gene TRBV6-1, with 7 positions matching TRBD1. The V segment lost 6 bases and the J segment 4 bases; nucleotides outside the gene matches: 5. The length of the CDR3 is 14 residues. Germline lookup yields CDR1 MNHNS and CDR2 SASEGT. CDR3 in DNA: TGTGCCAGCAGGATGGGACAGACCACCGGGGAGCTGTTTTTT. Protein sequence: CASRMGQTTGELFF.

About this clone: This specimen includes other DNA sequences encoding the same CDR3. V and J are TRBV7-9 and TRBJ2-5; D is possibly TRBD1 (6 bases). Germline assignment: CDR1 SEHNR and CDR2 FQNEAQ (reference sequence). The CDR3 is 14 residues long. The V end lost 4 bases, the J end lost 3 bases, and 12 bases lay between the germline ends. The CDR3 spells CASSSRGSEETQYF. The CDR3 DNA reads TGTGCCAGCAGCTCAAGGGGGAGCGAAGAGACCCAGTACTTC.